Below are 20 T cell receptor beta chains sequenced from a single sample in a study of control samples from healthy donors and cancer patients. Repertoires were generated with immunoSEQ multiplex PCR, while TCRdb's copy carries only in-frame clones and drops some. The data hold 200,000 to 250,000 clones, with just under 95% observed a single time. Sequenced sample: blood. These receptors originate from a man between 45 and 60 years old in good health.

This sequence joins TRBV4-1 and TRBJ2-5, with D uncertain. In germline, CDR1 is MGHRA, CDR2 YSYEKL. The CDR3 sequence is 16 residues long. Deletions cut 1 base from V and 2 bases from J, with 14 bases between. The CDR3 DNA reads TGCGCCAGCAGCCAAGGGGCCTTGAGCTCTCAAGAGACCCAGTACTTC. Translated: CASSQGALSSQETQYF.

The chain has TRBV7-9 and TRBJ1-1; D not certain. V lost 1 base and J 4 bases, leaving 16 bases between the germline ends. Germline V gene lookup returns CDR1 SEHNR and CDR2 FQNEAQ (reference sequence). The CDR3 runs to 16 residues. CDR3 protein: CASSLGSAVWRTEAFF. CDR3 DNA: TGTGCCAGCAGCTTAGGTAGCGCGGTTTGGCGCACTGAAGCTTTCTTT.

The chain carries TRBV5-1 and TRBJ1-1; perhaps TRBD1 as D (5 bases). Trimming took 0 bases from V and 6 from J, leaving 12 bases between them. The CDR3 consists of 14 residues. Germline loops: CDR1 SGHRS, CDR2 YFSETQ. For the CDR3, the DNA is TGCGCCAGCAGCTTGGGCCAGGGTGTCGCTGAAGCTTTCTTT. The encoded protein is CASSLGQGVAEAFF.

CDR3 nucleotides: TGCGCCAGCTCGGGCGGGGGGGCATATGAGCAGTTCTTC. Translation gives CASSGGGAYEQFF. V gene TRBV5-1 combines with J gene TRBJ2-1; 9 bases are shared with TRBD2. The V and J ends lost 7 bases and 8 bases, in that order; junction bases with no gene match: 7. Germline V gene lookup returns CDR1 SGHRS and CDR2 YFSETQ. The CDR3 loop spans 13 amino acids.

This chain's CDR3 is CASSLDTRVLINEQFF. CDR3 DNA: TGTGCCAGCAGCTTAGATACGAGGGTTTTAATTAATGAGCAGTTCTTC. The chain is built from TRBV11-2 and TRBJ2-1; possibly TRBD2 for D (5 bases). Germline V lookup: CDR1 SGHAT, CDR2 FQNNGV. CDR3 length: 16 amino acids. V lost 0 bases to trimming and J lost 7 bases, with 16 bases between them.

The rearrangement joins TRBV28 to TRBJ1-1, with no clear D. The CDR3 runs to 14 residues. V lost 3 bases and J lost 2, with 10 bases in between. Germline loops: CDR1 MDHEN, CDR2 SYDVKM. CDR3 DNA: TGTGCCAGCAGTTTCCCCGGGCAAAACACTGAAGCTTTCTTT. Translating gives CASSFPGQNTEAFF.

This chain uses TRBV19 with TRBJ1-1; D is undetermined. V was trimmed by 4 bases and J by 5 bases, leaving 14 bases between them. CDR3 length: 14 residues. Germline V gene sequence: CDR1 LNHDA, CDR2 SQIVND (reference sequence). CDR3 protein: CASSNLGLGTEAFF. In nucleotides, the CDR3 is TGTGCCAGTAGTAATCTGGGCCTCGGGACTGAAGCTTTCTTT. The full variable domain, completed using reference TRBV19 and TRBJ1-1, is DGGITQSPKYLFRKEGQNVTLSCEQNLNHDAMYWYRQDPGQGLRLIYYSQIVNDFQKGDIAEGYSVSREKKESFPLTVTSAQKNPTAFYLCASSNLGLGTEAFFGQGTRLTVV.

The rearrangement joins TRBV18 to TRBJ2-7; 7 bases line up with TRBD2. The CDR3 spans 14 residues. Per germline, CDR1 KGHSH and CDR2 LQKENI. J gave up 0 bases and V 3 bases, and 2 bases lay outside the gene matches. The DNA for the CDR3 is TGTGCCAGCTCACCGGGAGGGCCCTCCTACGAGCAGTACTTC. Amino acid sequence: CASSPGGPSYEQYF.

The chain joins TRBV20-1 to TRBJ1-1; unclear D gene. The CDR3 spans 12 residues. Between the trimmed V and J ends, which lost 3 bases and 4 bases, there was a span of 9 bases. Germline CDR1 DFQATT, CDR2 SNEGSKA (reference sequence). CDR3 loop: CSASRVGTEAFF. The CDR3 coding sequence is TGCAGTGCTAGTAGGGTAGGCACTGAAGCTTTCTTT.

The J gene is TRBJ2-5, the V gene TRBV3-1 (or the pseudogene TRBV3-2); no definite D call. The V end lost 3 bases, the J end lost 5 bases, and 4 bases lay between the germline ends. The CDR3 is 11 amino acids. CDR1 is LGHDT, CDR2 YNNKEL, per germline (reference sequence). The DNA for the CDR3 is TGTGCCAGCAGCCAGTCCGAGACCCAGTACTTC. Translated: CASSQSETQYF.

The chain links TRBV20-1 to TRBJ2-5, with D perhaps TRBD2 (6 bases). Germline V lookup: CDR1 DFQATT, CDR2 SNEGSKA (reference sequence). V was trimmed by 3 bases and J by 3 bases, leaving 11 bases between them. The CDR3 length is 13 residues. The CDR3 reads CSASSLAKETQYF. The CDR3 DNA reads TGCAGTGCTAGTAGTCTAGCGAAAGAGACCCAGTACTTC.

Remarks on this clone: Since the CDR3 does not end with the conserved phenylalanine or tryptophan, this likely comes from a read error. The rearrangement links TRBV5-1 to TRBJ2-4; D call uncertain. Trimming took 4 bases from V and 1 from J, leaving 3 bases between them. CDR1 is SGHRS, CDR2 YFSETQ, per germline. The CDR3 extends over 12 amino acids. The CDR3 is CASSDAKNIQYL. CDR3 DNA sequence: TGCGCCAGCAGCGACGCCAAAAACATTCAGTACCTC.

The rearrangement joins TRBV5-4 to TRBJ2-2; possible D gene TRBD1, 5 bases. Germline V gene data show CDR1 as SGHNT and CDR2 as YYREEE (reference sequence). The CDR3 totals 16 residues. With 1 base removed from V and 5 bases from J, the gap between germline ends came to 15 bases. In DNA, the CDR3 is TGTGCCAGCAGCTTGCGGACCTCATCAGGGACCGGGGAGCTGTTTTTT. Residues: CASSLRTSSGTGELFF.

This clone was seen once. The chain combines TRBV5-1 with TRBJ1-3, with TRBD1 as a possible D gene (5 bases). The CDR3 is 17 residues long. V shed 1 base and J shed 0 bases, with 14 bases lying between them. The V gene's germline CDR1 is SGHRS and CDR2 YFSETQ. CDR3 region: CASSLPSGANSGNTIYF. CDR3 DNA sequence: TGCGCCAGCAGCTTGCCCTCCGGGGCGAACTCTGGAAACACCATATATTTT.

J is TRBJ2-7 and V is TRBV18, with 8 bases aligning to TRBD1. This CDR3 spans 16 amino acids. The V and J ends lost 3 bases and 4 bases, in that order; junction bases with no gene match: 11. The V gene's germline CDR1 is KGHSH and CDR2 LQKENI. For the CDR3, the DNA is TGTGCCAGCTCACCCCCGGGACAGGTGGCCCTATACGAGCAGTACTTC. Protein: CASSPPGQVALYEQYF.

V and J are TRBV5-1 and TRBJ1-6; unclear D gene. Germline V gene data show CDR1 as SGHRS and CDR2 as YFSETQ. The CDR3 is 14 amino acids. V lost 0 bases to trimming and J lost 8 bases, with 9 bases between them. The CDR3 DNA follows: TGCGCCAGCAGCTTGGTGAGCTCGGATTCACCCCTCCACTTT. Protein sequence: CASSLVSSDSPLHF.

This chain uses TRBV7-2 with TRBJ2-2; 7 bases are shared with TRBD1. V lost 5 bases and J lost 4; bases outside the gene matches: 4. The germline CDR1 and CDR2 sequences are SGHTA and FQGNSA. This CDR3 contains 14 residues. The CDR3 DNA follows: TGTGCCAGCAGCCTACAGGGGTTCACCGGGGAGCTGTTTTTT. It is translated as CASSLQGFTGELFF.

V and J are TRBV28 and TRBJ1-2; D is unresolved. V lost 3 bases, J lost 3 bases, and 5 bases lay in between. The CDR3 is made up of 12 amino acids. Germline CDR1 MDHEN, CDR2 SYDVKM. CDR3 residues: CASSFQYYGYTF. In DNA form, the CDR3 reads TGTGCCAGCAGTTTCCAGTACTATGGCTACACCTTC.

The CDR3 nucleotides are TGTGCCAGCTCACGGGACACCAATGGAAACACCATATATTTT. Protein product: CASSRDTNGNTIYF. This sequence joins TRBV18 and TRBJ1-3, with a possible D match to TRBD1 (6 bases). The CDR3 sequence is 14 residues long. The V end was cut by 4 bases, the J end by 3 bases, with 10 bases between. The germline CDR1 and CDR2 sequences are KGHSH and LQKENI.

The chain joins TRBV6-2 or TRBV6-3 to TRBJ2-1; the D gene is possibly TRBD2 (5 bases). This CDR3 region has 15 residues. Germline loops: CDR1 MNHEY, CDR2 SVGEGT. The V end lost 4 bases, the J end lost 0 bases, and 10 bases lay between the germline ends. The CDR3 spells CASSLDGGSYNEQFF. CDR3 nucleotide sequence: TGTGCCAGCAGTTTAGACGGAGGCTCCTACAATGAGCAGTTCTTC.